This T cell receptor (beta chain) was obtained from a study of Graves' ophthalmopathy and Graves' hyperthyroidism (dated 2018 in TCRdb). Study-wide context: Peripheral blood was collected before any treatment was given, at the time of initial diagnosis. The study used TCR beta repertoire signatures to distinguish Graves' ophthalmopathy from Graves' hyperthyroidism and to predict progression to ophthalmopathy. In total, 120 to 150 blood samples were TCR-sequenced: around 42 ophthalmopathy, approximately 75 hyperthyroidism and 17 hyperthyroidism-to-ophthalmopathy patients. To explore V-J signatures that separate ophthalmopathy from hyperthyroidism, a discovery set of fewer than 110 patients was enrolled, consisting of more than 40 with ophthalmopathy and 57 with stable hyperthyroidism. An independent validation cohort was composed of roughly 18 hyperthyroidism patients and around 16 patients who later progressed from hyperthyroidism to ophthalmopathy. T-cell repertoires of thyroid tissue and blood were compared in five or six hyperthyroidism patients. Once sampling was done, hyperthyroidism patients were given methimazole at a starting dose of 30 mg daily, while ophthalmopathy patients were given high-dose intravenous methylprednisolone. The 100 or so discovery patients were divided at random into training and test sets in a 7:3 ratio.

In regard to this clonotype: Its binding antigen is unknown. Nothing much larger sits one base from this clone, and base qualities are not available.

A patient counted as having stable hyperthyroidism if there was no progression to ophthalmopathy within 18 months of follow-up. The hyperthyroidism patients were 18 to 65 years old and newly diagnosed, with a disease duration of less than 2 months. Patients with other autoimmune diseases, uncontrolled infections, pregnancy or lactation were excluded. Clinical symptoms, serum thyroxine, TRAb, thyroid ultrasound and orbital computed tomography formed the basis of the diagnosis. Using Ficoll-Paque density gradient centrifugation, PBMCs were isolated from 8.5 to 10 ml of fresh peripheral blood. Total RNA was extracted with Trizol reagent and quality-checked on an Agilent 2100 Bioanalyzer. Study-wide conclusions, independent of this receptor: The 13-signature model separated ophthalmopathy from stable hyperthyroidism with around 90% sensitivity and 81.08% specificity in cross-validation, and 80%/75% in the test set. Most of the expanded thyroid clonotypes with a frequency above 0.001 were also detected in blood, and it was suggested that the thyroid immune response may be reflected by blood repertoires. In validation, the model predicted ophthalmopathy progression with roughly 68% sensitivity and approximately 75% specificity; some 13 predicted patients were CT-confirmed with GO in a median of about 7.1 months. Sample size was not statistically predetermined, and group allocation was not concealed from the investigators.

The CDR3 sequence holds 14 residues, the cysteine and phenylalanine included. The retained sequence is limited to the CDR3, 42 bases, with the frame set at the first base. V is pared back by 5 bases and J by 5 bases, with 16 bases lying between the germline termini. TCR beta CDR3 regions were amplified from RNA transcripts for repertoire sequencing. The first round was an RT-PCR using HTBI primers with the Qiagen OneStep RT-PCR kit, and this first round was followed by a second-round multiplex PCR, then size selection and purification. Libraries were sequenced on an Illumina HiSeq2000 using paired-end 100 bp reads. Processing in the source paper ran as follows. SOAPnuke was used to process the reads, removing any read that contained adapters or uncalled bases, had a mean Phred below 15, or lacked an exact match to the constant primer or identifier. COPE v1.2.5 was used to merge the high-quality paired reads. Each unique nucleotide sequence was defined as a clonotype, and clonotypes were aligned to IMGT TRB V, D and J references with MiTCR v1.1. Only V-J combinations with frequency above 0.0001 were analysed, covering 98% to 99.2% of repertoires. A TCR clonal expansion and chaos score per V-J combination was defined as the ratio of F50 clonal expansion to chaos observed in the TCRdist matrix. Welch's t-statistics and random forest were used to reduce features to 13 V-J combinations, which were fed into a naive Bayes classifier. The similarity between thyroid and blood repertoires was quantified using the Morisita-Horn index. TCRdb reprocessed the public reads (quality trimming at Q25 with fastp, clone calling with MiXCR) and kept in-frame beta chains. Rows merge per CDR3 protein into single entries with the most common DNA and genes. In this record, the V and J calls reflect TCRdb's handling and not the investigators' own analysis. The sample includes 680,000 or so distinct CDR3 sequences, with about 24% observed a single time. More than 5.5% of the sample rests with the top ten.

Sequencing was carried out using peripheral blood. The chain is assembled from TRBV12-3 or TRBV12-4 and TRBJ2-7; TRBD1 could be the D gene, as 6 bases match. The sequence was collected from a woman aged 18-29 years with stable Graves' hyperthyroidism. Some clones in this sample may be carry-over from other donors' samples. Donor details come from another sample of the same person, matched by shared clones. DNA sequence: TGTGCCAGCAGTCCCCACAGGGCAACCCACGAGCAGTACTTC. It codes for CASSPHRATHEQYF.